This T cell receptor (beta chain) appears in the sequencing data of a study of T cells in Graves' hyperthyroidism and ophthalmopathy. Study-level points and caveats: Ophthalmopathy was distinguished from stable hyperthyroidism by 13 V-J signatures. Most expanded thyroid clonotypes above 0.001 recurred in blood. The model's output predicted ophthalmopathy at a median of about 6.5 months prior to onset.

Amplification of TCR beta CDR3 regions was performed using RNA transcripts as template. The HTBI set primed first-round TCR CDR3 RT-PCR. TCRdb ran MiXCR on the multiplex PCR reads and lists one entry per CDR3 protein. Altogether 500,000 to 800,000 distinct CDR3 sequences are present, 45% being singletons, with the ten largest covering about 7.7%. Worth noting for this clonotype: Its matching antigen is unknown.

Every diagnosis used clinical symptoms, serum thyroxine and TRAb, thyroid ultrasound and orbital computed tomography. Specimen: peripheral blood or thyroid tissue (not recorded which). The TCR comes from an adult man with Graves' disease, either hyperthyroidism or ophthalmopathy (not recorded which).

In DNA, the CDR3 is TGTGCCAGCAGCGCCCTCGGGAGGTACGAGCAGTACTTC. It yields the protein CASSALGRYEQYF. The chain links TRBV7-9 to TRBJ2-7, with 7 bases that match TRBD2. CDR3 size: 13 residues. Germline V CDR1 and CDR2: SEHNR, FQNEAQ (reference sequence). The V segment lost 5 bases and the J segment 4 bases; nucleotides outside the gene matches: 5.